This note documents a single T cell receptor beta chain sequence. Germline V gene sequence: CDR1 DFQATT, CDR2 SNEGSKA (reference sequence). This CDR3 has 15 amino acids. The germline V and J ends were trimmed by 3 bases and 3 bases, with 15 bases remaining between them. TCRdb reanalysed the 5' RACE reads using MiXCR and keeps one entry per CDR3 protein. This table has about 25,000 distinct CDR3 sequences, 3.4% appearing once. This record comes from a study of T cells after yellow fever vaccination. Overall study findings and caveats: Almost all vaccine-responding clonotypes were not detected in the sorted memory subsets at the day 0 time point. Contaminating bulk clonotypes could be abundant in FACS-sorted repertoires. Although the secondary response was weaker, it peaked faster, at day 5 versus 15.

The material was PBMCs, either bulk or a sorted T-cell subset (CD4+, CD8+, memory, or dextramer-sorted; not recorded which), obtained roughly 46 days after the first yellow fever vaccination. The chain links TRBV20-1 to TRBJ2-1, with D perhaps TRBD1 or TRBD2 (5 bases each). The TCR was taken from a man in his late teens or twenties who received the YFV17D yellow fever vaccine. CDR3 loop: CSASRPRGLYNEQFF. The CDR3, as DNA: TGCAGTGCTAGCCGACCCCGGGGCCTCTACAATGAGCAGTTCTTC.